This T cell receptor (beta chain) is drawn from a study of cytotoxic CD8 clonotypes in ibrutinib-treated CLL. Findings of the study overall: Sampling schedules were unmatched across sustained-remission and progressing patients. The clonality rise at ibrutinib response reflected private clonotype expansion.

Sequencing was performed with immunoSEQ multiplex PCR; in TCRdb, only in-frame clones are kept and a portion is missing. Of 150,000 or so clones detected, roughly 88% appear once; the ten largest clones hold over 2.5%. Points on this clone: Its cognate antigen is unknown.

Trimming took off 6 bases at V and 1 base at J, with 10 bases between the two ends. Per germline, CDR1 MNHEY and CDR2 SVGAGI. This CDR3 comprises 14 residues. The TCR originated in a human donor with chronic lymphocytic leukemia. The chain joins TRBV6-5 to TRBJ2-4; D is unclear. The sample was PBMCs, taken at disease progression, from a patient treated with ibrutinib. The CDR3 reads CASRQTGAKNIQYF. CDR3 in DNA: TGTGCCAGCAGACAGACCGGGGCCAAAAACATTCAGTACTTC.